The clone carrying this T cell receptor (beta chain) was counted only a few times. Its antigen remains unknown. The source of the sample is a study of human T cells and chemical hapten exposure. Background on the study: TCR yield per sample varied, mainly due to pooled library volumes.

Regarding the study as a whole: No change in TCRs above 1 in 1000 frequency was produced by DPC sensitization.

This CDR3 spans 13 amino acids. CDR1 is MNHEY, CDR2 SMNVEV, per germline (reference sequence). Deletions cut 4 bases from V and 3 bases from J, with 9 bases between. Time point in this sample: healthy volunteer bleed at 6 weeks. Unfractionated whole blood was the source of the extracted total RNA. Library preparation tagged each individual cDNA molecule with a unique molecular identifier. In the original analysis: Counts of TCRs in each sample centred on a median of around 92,000 and extended from approximately 20,000 to 700,000. TCRdb reanalysed the RACE reads using MiXCR and keeps one entry per CDR3 protein. The V and J calls reflect TCRdb's pipeline rather than the authors' work. The sample yields more than 75,000 distinct CDR3 sequences, about 8.6% seen once.

The sample consisted of whole blood. The chain carries TRBV27 and TRBJ1-1; no reliable D call. The source of this sequence is a male donor in good health. Some clones in this sample may be carry-over from other donors' samples. The CDR3 bases are TGTGCCAGCAGTTGGGCAGCCTACACTGAAGCTTTCTTT. As protein: CASSWAAYTEAFF.